These 16 T cell receptor beta chains were all obtained from the same sample, sequenced in a study of blood T cell repertoires in COVID-19. Measured with immunoSEQ multiplex PCR; TCRdb has only the in-frame clones, and not every one. The sample carries approximately 270,000 clones, approximately 83% recorded once. The sequencing input was PBMCs or T cells enriched from blood (not recorded which). The receptors were sampled from a woman aged 25 to 39 who had recovered from COVID-19.

The chain employs TRBV12-3 or TRBV12-4 and TRBJ1-2; D perhaps matches TRBD1 (6 bases). The CDR3 spans 13 residues. The V and J ends lost 5 bases and 6 bases respectively, with 13 bases between them. The DNA of the CDR3 is TGTGCCAGCAGTATACAGGGTCGGGATGGCTACACCTTC. Protein product: CASSIQGRDGYTF.

The V and J genes are TRBV5-8 and TRBJ1-2; 8 bases fit TRBD1. Germline assignment: CDR1 SGHTS and CDR2 YDEGEE. CDR3 size: 14 residues. Trimming removed 3 bases from V and 2 bases from J; junction bases left unmatched: 3. CDR3 sequence reads: CASSWTGSNYGYTF. The DNA for the CDR3 is TGTGCCAGCAGCTGGACAGGGTCCAACTATGGCTACACCTTC.

V gene TRBV28 combines with J gene TRBJ2-1; D not certain. The ends were cut back, 0 bases at V and 9 bases at J, with 3 bases in the middle. CDR1 is MDHEN, CDR2 SYDVKM, per germline. This CDR3 contains 11 residues. In DNA form, the CDR3 reads TGTGCCAGCAGTTTATGGAGTGAGCAGTTCTTC. This sequence encodes CASSLWSEQFF. The whole variable domain, filled in from reference TRBV28 and TRBJ2-1, reads DVKVTQSSRYLVKRTGEKVFLECVQDMDHENMFWYRQDPGLGLRLIYFSYDVKMKEKGDIPEGYSVSREKKERFSLILESASTNQTSMYLCASSLWSEQFFGPGTRLTVL.

In DNA form, the CDR3 reads TGTGCCAGCAGCTTAGTTAGCGGCCTCTCCTACGAGCAGTACTTC. Its protein product is CASSLVSGLSYEQYF. This rearrangement joins TRBV7-9 to TRBJ2-7, with a possible D match to TRBD2 (6 bases). The germline gives CDR1 SEHNR, CDR2 FQNEAQ (reference sequence). Deletions cut 1 base from V and 0 bases from J, with 10 bases between. The CDR3 extends over 15 amino acids.

This chain links TRBV6-6 with TRBJ1-4; weak D call: TRBD1 (6 bases). Germline assignment: CDR1 MNHNY and CDR2 SVGAGI (reference sequence). The V gene lost 2 bases and the J gene lost 4 bases, with 11 bases spanning the gap. CDR3 length: 15 residues. CDR3 in DNA: TGTGCCAGCAGTTACGGATTACAGGGTAATGAAAAACTGTTTTTT. Protein: CASSYGLQGNEKLFF.

The J gene is TRBJ1-1, the V gene TRBV27; no clear D. The V end was cut by 6 bases, the J end by 6 bases, with 17 bases between. Germline V CDR1 and CDR2: MNHEY, SMNVEV (reference sequence). CDR3 length equals 14 residues. CDR3 region: CASSPSEGKAEAFF. The CDR3 DNA reads as TGTGCCAGCAGCCCCTCCGAGGGCAAGGCTGAAGCTTTCTTT.

V and J are TRBV2 and TRBJ1-1; no firm D call. The CDR3 runs 15 residues. Germline CDR1 is SNHLY and CDR2 is FYNNEI. Trimming stripped 2 bases from V and 3 bases from J, with 13 bases between. CDR3 in amino acids: CASSESPQAHTEAFF. In DNA, the CDR3 is TGTGCCAGCAGTGAAAGCCCCCAGGCTCACACTGAAGCTTTCTTT.

J is TRBJ2-1 and V is TRBV5-8; 12 bases are a match to TRBD1. This CDR3 has 14 amino acids. The germline V gene has CDR1 SGHTS and CDR2 YDEGEE. Trimming removed 0 bases from V and 10 bases from J; junction bases left unmatched: 2. CDR3 coding DNA: TGTGCCAGCAGCTTGGAAGGGACAGGGGGCGAGCAGTTCTTC. It is translated as CASSLEGTGGEQFF.

The chain is built from TRBV7-9 and TRBJ1-4, with D unclear. From germline, CDR1 is SEHNR and CDR2 FQNEAQ (reference sequence). The CDR3 is 16 amino acids. Deletions cut 3 bases from V and 2 bases from J, with 13 bases between. This CDR3 reads CASSFRHPRTNEKLFF. CDR3 nucleotide sequence: TGTGCCAGCAGCTTTCGCCACCCCCGGACTAATGAAAAACTGTTTTTT.

This chain connects TRBV5-6 to TRBJ1-2, with 8 bases fitting TRBD1. The germline gives CDR1 SGHDT, CDR2 YYEEEE. Trimming took 0 bases from V and 5 from J; bases not matched to a gene: 3. This CDR3 has 14 residues. The CDR3 reads CASSLGDRLYGYTF. DNA for the CDR3: TGTGCCAGCAGCTTGGGGGACAGGCTGTATGGCTACACCTTC. Based on the CDR3 plus reference TRBV5-6 and TRBJ1-2, the full variable domain is DAGVTQSPTHLIKTRGQQVTLRCSPKSGHDTVSWYQQALGQGPQFIFQYYEEEERQRGNFPDRFSGHQFPNYSSELNVNALLLGDSALYLCASSLGDRLYGYTFGSGTRLTVV.

Regarding this clone: In the same sample, other DNA sequences code for this CDR3. The rearrangement links TRBV29-1 to TRBJ2-3; 10 nucleotides match TRBD2. Losses at the gene ends were 2 bases for V and 1 base for J; bases not matched to a gene: 0. Germline V gene data show CDR1 as SQVTM and CDR2 as ANQGSEA. CDR3 length: 14 amino acids. CDR3: CSVELAGGTDTQYF. The CDR3 nucleotides are TGCAGCGTTGAACTAGCGGGAGGCACAGATACGCAGTATTTT.

V usage is TRBV6-5 and J usage is TRBJ2-3; D uncertain. The CDR3 length is 15 residues. The V and J ends lost 4 bases and 0 bases respectively, with 11 bases between them. CDR1 MNHEY and CDR2 SVGAGI come from the germline V gene. DNA for the CDR3: TGTGCCAGCAGTTCGCAGCAGACTAGCACAGATACGCAGTATTTT. This encodes CASSSQQTSTDTQYF.

This chain joins TRBV4-1 and TRBJ1-2; maybe TRBD1 (6 bases). The CDR3 consists of 15 residues. Germline assignment: CDR1 MGHRA and CDR2 YSYEKL. V lost 1 base to trimming and J lost 8 bases, with 17 bases between them. The CDR3: CASSQAFRGSEGYTF. CDR3 nucleotide sequence: TGCGCCAGCAGCCAAGCATTTAGGGGGTCTGAGGGCTACACCTTC.

This chain connects TRBV5-3 to TRBJ1-1; 11 bases align to TRBD1. TRBV5-3 is noted as an ORF with a role that remains uncertain. V shed 5 bases and J 4 bases; nucleotides not matched to a gene: 16. This CDR3 region has 18 residues. The CDR3 nucleotides are TGTGCCAGAAGTAAGGACAGGGGGCGCATTCTCGGAAGCACTGAAGCTTTCTTT. It specifies CARSKDRGRILGSTEAFF.

The V gene is TRBV9, the J gene TRBJ2-3; 14 bases fit TRBD2. CDR1 and CDR2 from the germline V gene are SGDLS and YYNGEE. Unmatched junction bases numbered 5, after V lost 4 bases and J lost 4 bases. This CDR3 spans 16 amino acids. The CDR3 region has the DNA TGTGCCAGCAGCCCAGGGACTAGCGGGAGAGCAGATACGCAGTATTTT. Amino acids: CASSPGTSGRADTQYF.

In DNA, the CDR3 is TGTGCCACCTCAGGGGGCGGACGGGAGACCCAGTACTTC. It codes for CATSGGGRETQYF. The chain employs TRBV24-1 and TRBJ2-5; the match to TRBD1 covers 8 bases. The CDR3 spans 13 residues. The germline V gene encodes CDR1 KGHDR and CDR2 SFDVKD. Trimming removed 9 bases from V and 5 bases from J; junction bases left unmatched: 7.